This TCR beta chain is from a study of molecular identifiers for immune sequencing clone quantification. TCRdb recomputed calls from the PCR reads with MiXCR, one row per CDR3 protein. The sample has about half a million distinct CDR3 sequences; about 25% are singletons. Germline loops: CDR1 SGHAT, CDR2 FQNNGV. The CDR3 covers 13 residues. Trimming pared 1 base from V and 8 bases from J, leaving 11 bases between. Study results and limitations: Identical TCR molecules that share a barcode could lead to an underestimation of highly expanded clone sizes.

About this clonotype: Its antigen is not known.

Naive CD8 library inputs spanned roughly 18,000 to 1,100,000 sorted cells and 10%, 30% or 50% RNA. The authors sorted naive CD8 T cells as CD8+CD4-CCR7+CD45RA+. This TCR was recovered from a human donor in good health. Some libraries in this study had Jurkat cell RNA spiked in. Sequenced sample: naive CD8+ T cells from blood, with Jurkat cell RNA spiked in. Subset in this sample: FACS-sorted CD8+CD4-CCR7+CD45RA+ naive T cells. The chain combines TRBV11-2 with TRBJ1-2, with D unclear. CDR3 DNA sequence: TGTGCCAGCAGCTTAGGGACGGCGCGAGGCTACACCTTC. This translates into CASSLGTARGYTF.